This T cell receptor (beta chain) was sequenced for a study of T cell repertoires in cytomegalovirus infection. General study points: Carriage of CMV together with the relevant HLA was identifiable through cumulative public TCR beta family frequency.

A remark on this clonotype: The antigen remains unidentified.

The V end was cut by 0 bases, the J end by 12 bases, with 15 bases between. The CDR3 runs 15 residues. Germline lookup yields CDR1 LGHNA and CDR2 YSLEER. TCRdb reprocessed the reads via MiXCR and lists one record per CDR3 protein. The sample consists of approximately 310,000 distinct CDR3 sequences, 20% to 25% of them appearing once. The input for sequencing was cultured PBMCs, taken from culture after CMV antigen stimulation. The V gene is TRBV4-3, the J gene TRBJ1-6; unclear D gene. This TCR was sampled from a human donor in good health (CMV status not recorded). Some clones in this sample may be carry-over from other donors' samples. CDR3 amino acids: CASSQDMTRFGPLHF. Written as DNA, the CDR3 is TGCGCCAGCAGCCAAGATATGACCAGGTTCGGACCCCTCCACTTT.